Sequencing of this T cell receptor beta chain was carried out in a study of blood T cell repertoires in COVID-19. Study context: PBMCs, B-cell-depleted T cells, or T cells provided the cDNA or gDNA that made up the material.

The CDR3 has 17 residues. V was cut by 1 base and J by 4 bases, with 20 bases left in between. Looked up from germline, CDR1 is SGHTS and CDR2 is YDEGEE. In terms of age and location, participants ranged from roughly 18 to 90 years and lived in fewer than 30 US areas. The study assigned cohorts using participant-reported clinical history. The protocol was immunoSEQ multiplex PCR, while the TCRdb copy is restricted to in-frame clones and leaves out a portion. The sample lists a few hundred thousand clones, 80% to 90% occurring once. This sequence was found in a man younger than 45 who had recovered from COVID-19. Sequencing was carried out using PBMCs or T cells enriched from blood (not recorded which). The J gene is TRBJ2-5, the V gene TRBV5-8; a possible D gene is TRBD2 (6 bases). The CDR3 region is CASSLLTWGVSGETQYF. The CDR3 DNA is TGTGCCAGCAGCTTGTTGACTTGGGGGGTTAGCGGAGAGACCCAGTACTTC.